In its sample, the clone carrying this T cell receptor (beta chain) was seen many times. As yet, its antigen is unknown. Amplification of TCR beta CDR3 regions was performed using RNA transcripts as template. The HTBI primer set served for first-round RT-PCR of the TCR CDR3. Using its own MiXCR run on the multiplex PCR reads, TCRdb lists one record per CDR3 protein. Among around 700,000 distinct CDR3 sequences listed, 30% to 40% were seen once. This sample was included in a study of T cells in Graves' hyperthyroidism and ophthalmopathy. Overall study findings and caveats: Ophthalmopathy and stable hyperthyroidism were told apart by a 13 V-J model.

Stable hyperthyroidism: no ophthalmopathy progression over 18 months of follow-up. Sequenced: blood. This TCR came from a woman in her thirties or forties with Graves' hyperthyroidism.

CDR3 coding DNA: TGTGCCAGCAGTGAAGGCCACAGGGCCGCTACGCAGTATTTT. Its translation is CASSEGHRAATQYF. The rearrangement links TRBV25-1 to TRBJ2-3; maybe TRBD1 (6 bases). This CDR3 comprises 14 residues. CDR1 and CDR2 from the germline V gene are MGHDK and SYGVNS. V was pared by 2 bases and J by 8 bases, with 14 bases between.